This note documents a single TCR beta chain sequence. The entry originates in a study of blood T cell repertoires in COVID-19. Study information: Sites in the United States, Italy and Spain provided acute and convalescent COVID-19 samples. Nucleic acid was either cDNA or gDNA, and it came from T cells, B-cell-depleted T cells, or PBMCs.

Original data processing: Scientists estimated how many nucleated cells there were by amplifying reference gene primers. Measured with immunoSEQ multiplex PCR; TCRdb has only the in-frame clones, and not every one. The V and J calls and clone size are taken from that table; D and trimming were inferred from the DNA. Altogether over 65,000 clones are present, about four fifths being singletons, with the ten largest covering 12%. Losses at the gene ends were 3 bases for V and 2 bases for J; bases not matched to a gene: 6. The CDR3 length is 16 residues. CDR1 is SGHAT and CDR2 is FQNNGV in the germline V gene.

The genes are TRBV11-2 and TRBJ2-3; the match to TRBD2 covers 9 bases. Sequencing was done on a sample of peripheral blood. This receptor was taken from a woman in her thirties or forties with active or convalescent COVID-19. This CDR3 is CASSFGRGGPTDTQYF. In nucleotides, the CDR3 is TGTGCCAGCAGCTTCGGGCGGGGGGGACCCACAGATACGCAGTATTTT.